These 18 T cell receptor beta chains were sequenced from one sample in a study of cytomegalovirus exposure and HLA in healthy donors. Primers for the PCR totalled 60 Vbeta and 13 Jbeta. Repertoires were generated with immunoSEQ multiplex PCR, while TCRdb's copy carries only in-frame clones and drops some. The sample includes under 150,000 clones, more than 70% seen only once; the top ten take 4% to 6%. Sequencing used PBMCs. The receptors derive from a woman in her forties or fifties in good health and CMV-seronegative.

J is TRBJ2-3 and V is TRBV5-4, with 13 bases identical to TRBD2. Germline values: CDR1 SGHNT, CDR2 YYREEE (reference sequence). V lost 10 bases to trimming and J lost 1 base; unmatched junction nucleotides: 12. The length of the CDR3 is 17 residues. The CDR3 spells CAEGGRTSGGGTDTQYF. The CDR3 nucleotides are TGTGCCGAGGGTGGGCGGACTAGCGGGGGTGGCACAGATACGCAGTATTTT.

The rearrangement uses TRBV28 and TRBJ2-1, with TRBD1 matching over 8 bases. V dropped 10 bases and J dropped 0; count of bases not matched to a gene: 5. Germline V CDR1 and CDR2: MDHEN, SYDVKM. CDR3 length equals 14 residues. CDR3 sequence: CATQGASSYNEQFF. In nucleotides, the CDR3 is TGTGCCACCCAGGGGGCGAGCTCCTACAATGAGCAGTTCTTC.

The chain is built from TRBV2 and TRBJ2-3; 12 positions agree with TRBD2. V shed 5 bases, J shed 1 base, and the junction held 1 base outside the gene matches. Germline-derived CDR1 and CDR2 are SNHLY and FYNNEI. This CDR3 comprises 15 residues. CDR3 nucleotide sequence: TGTGCCAGCAGTTGGACTAGCGGGGGCACAGATACGCAGTATTTT. This sequence encodes CASSWTSGGTDTQYF.

This clone has a handful of counts. The rearrangement links TRBV5-1 to TRBJ2-3; TRBD2 agrees at 8 bases. The germline V gene encodes CDR1 SGHRS and CDR2 YFSETQ. CDR3 size: 15 residues. J gave up 0 bases and V 4 bases, and 4 bases lay outside the gene matches. CDR3 amino acids: CASSISGVSTDTQYF. The CDR3 DNA reads TGCGCCAGCAGCATTAGCGGGGTGAGCACAGATACGCAGTATTTT.

The V and J genes are TRBV6-5 and TRBJ2-7; TRBD1 aligns across 8 bases. The CDR3 loop spans 14 amino acids. Germline CDR1 and CDR2: MNHEY and SVGAGI. J lost 2 bases, V lost 5 bases, and 5 bases had no gene match. CDR3 residues: CASSPPGGTYEQYF. The CDR3, as DNA: TGTGCCAGCAGTCCCCCAGGGGGCACCTACGAGCAGTACTTC.

The chain couples TRBV9 to TRBJ1-4; 9 bases line up with TRBD1. Per germline, CDR1 SGDLS and CDR2 YYNGEE. CDR3 length: 15 amino acids. V lost 4 bases, J lost 5 bases, and 6 bases stayed unmatched. The CDR3 spells CASSPEGTGNEKLFF. The CDR3 DNA follows: TGTGCCAGCAGCCCAGAGGGGACAGGGAATGAAAAACTGTTTTTT.

The V call is TRBV15, the J call TRBJ1-3; perhaps TRBD1 as D (6 bases). V was clipped by 0 bases and J by 8 bases, with 14 bases between them. CDR1 is LNHNV and CDR2 is YYDKDF in the germline V gene (reference sequence). The length of the CDR3 is 15 residues. CDR3 protein: CATSRDRGSLDTIYF. Written as DNA, the CDR3 is TGTGCCACCAGCAGAGACAGGGGATCGTTGGACACCATATATTTT. Full variable domain (outside the CDR3, taken from reference TRBV15 and TRBJ1-3): DAMVIQNPRYQVTQFGKPVTLSCSQTLNHNVMYWYQQKSSQAPKLLFHYYDKDFNNEADTPDNFQSRRPNTSFCFLDIRSPGLGDTAMYLCATSRDRGSLDTIYFGEGSWLTVV.

This chain connects TRBV4-1 to TRBJ2-3, with D possibly being TRBD2 (6 bases). The V gene's germline CDR1 is MGHRA and CDR2 YSYEKL. V was pared by 0 bases and J by 0 bases, with 10 bases between. The CDR3 has 16 residues. CDR3 DNA sequence: TGCGCCAGCAGCCAAGATGAGGGGACTAGCACAGATACGCAGTATTTT. It is translated as CASSQDEGTSTDTQYF.

The rearrangement joins TRBV27 to TRBJ2-4; perhaps TRBD2 as D (7 bases). The germline gives CDR1 MNHEY, CDR2 SMNVEV (reference sequence). The CDR3 loop spans 15 amino acids. Trimming cost V 4 bases and J 10 bases, with 20 bases left between them. CDR3 loop: CASSSRGGEGDIQYF. CDR3 coding DNA: TGTGCCAGCAGTTCCCGAGGGGGGGAGGGTGATATTCAGTACTTC.

This clone was seen only a few times. The chain combines TRBV12-5 with TRBJ2-1, with D unclear. The CDR3 contains 14 residues. Looked up from germline, CDR1 is LGHNT and CDR2 is FRNRAP. Trimming pared 6 bases from V and 0 bases from J, leaving 9 bases between. This CDR3 reads CASGPDNSYNEQFF. Written as DNA, the CDR3 is TGTGCTAGTGGCCCCGACAACTCCTACAATGAGCAGTTCTTC.

The CDR3 DNA reads TGTGCCAGCAGCTTAGACAGGGACTATGGCTACACCTTC. It yields the protein CASSLDRDYGYTF. The V gene is TRBV11-2, the J gene TRBJ1-2; D is possibly TRBD1 (5 bases). Germline V lookup: CDR1 SGHAT, CDR2 FQNNGV. The V gene lost 0 bases and the J gene lost 3 bases, with 5 bases spanning the gap. The CDR3 is 13 amino acids. Combining the CDR3 with reference TRBV11-2 and TRBJ1-2 gives the whole variable domain EAGVAQSPRYKIIEKRQSVAFWCNPISGHATLYWYQQILGQGPKLLIQFQNNGVVDDSQLPKDRFSAERLKGVDSTLKIQPAKLEDSAVYLCASSLDRDYGYTFGSGTRLTVV.

The CDR3 reads CASRGGQSLQETQYF. The CDR3 nucleotides are TGTGCCAGCAGGGGGGGACAGTCGTTACAAGAGACCCAGTACTTC. This chain connects TRBV6-6 to TRBJ2-5, with a possible D match to TRBD1 (7 bases). V was clipped by 6 bases and J by 2 bases, with 16 bases between them. CDR3 size: 15 residues. From germline, CDR1 is MNHNY and CDR2 SVGAGI (reference sequence).

The chain recombines TRBV9 with TRBJ1-6, with a tentative D call TRBD1 (5 bases). The CDR3 consists of 14 residues. Germline CDR1 SGDLS, CDR2 YYNGEE. Trimming took off 3 bases at V and 8 bases at J, with 12 bases between the two ends. The CDR3 bases are TGTGCCAGCAGCGCGGGACTTAGGGATTCACCCCTCCACTTT. It encodes CASSAGLRDSPLHF.

This clone was seen a handful of times. V gene TRBV28 combines with J gene TRBJ1-1, with 7 bases that match TRBD1. V shed 6 bases, J shed 5 bases, and the junction held 12 bases outside the gene matches. The germline V gene encodes CDR1 MDHEN and CDR2 SYDVKM. This CDR3 contains 15 residues. Here the CDR3 reads CASSEAETGKTEAFF. The CDR3 region has the DNA TGTGCCAGCAGCGAAGCGGAGACAGGGAAAACTGAAGCTTTCTTT.

There are a few counts of this clone. The chain combines TRBV7-2 with TRBJ2-6; no clear D gene. Trimming took 0 bases from V and 1 from J, leaving 10 bases between them. The germline gives CDR1 SGHTA, CDR2 FQGNSA. The CDR3 sequence is 17 residues long. This CDR3 is CASSLASPGSGANVLTF. CDR3 nucleotides: TGTGCCAGCAGCTTAGCGAGTCCGGGTTCTGGGGCCAACGTCCTGACTTTC. The full variable domain, with the rest looked up from reference TRBV7-2 and TRBJ2-6, is GAGVSQSPSNKVTEKGKDVELRCDPISGHTALYWYRQSLGQGLEFLIYFQGNSAPDKSGLPSDRFSAERTGGSVSTLTIQRTQQEDSAVYLCASSLASPGSGANVLTFGAGSRLTVL.

The chain uses TRBV5-6 and TRBJ2-6, with 7 bases identical to TRBD1. V shed 2 bases, J shed 0 bases, and the junction held 8 bases outside the gene matches. This CDR3 is built from 18 residues. Germline CDR1 is SGHDT and CDR2 is YYEEEE. The CDR3 DNA follows: TGTGCCAGCAGCTTTTTCCAGGGGGAGAGCTCTGGGGCCAACGTCCTGACTTTC. Encoded protein: CASSFFQGESSGANVLTF.

This clone was observed once. The chain couples TRBV7-2 to TRBJ2-3, with 12 bases lining up with TRBD2. The CDR3 runs to 19 residues. Trimming took 2 bases from V and 0 from J; bases not matched to a gene: 9. Germline V CDR1 and CDR2: SGHTA, FQGNSA. CDR3 loop: CASSLTSGGTPTSTDTQYF. The CDR3 nucleotides are TGTGCCAGCAGCTTAACTAGCGGGGGGACTCCCACTAGCACAGATACGCAGTATTTT. Variable domain in full (rest from reference TRBV7-2 and TRBJ2-3): GAGVSQSPSNKVTEKGKDVELRCDPISGHTALYWYRQSLGQGLEFLIYFQGNSAPDKSGLPSDRFSAERTGGSVSTLTIQRTQQEDSAVYLCASSLTSGGTPTSTDTQYFGPGTRLTVL.

This sequence joins TRBV30 and TRBJ2-3; 9 positions agree with TRBD2. After removal of 2 bases from V and 3 bases from J, the junction contained 3 bases not matched to a gene. Germline V gene sequence: CDR1 GTSNPN, CDR2 SVGIG (reference sequence). The CDR3 contains 14 residues. The CDR3 nucleotides read TGTGCCTGGAGTTGGACTAGCGTGACAGATACGCAGTATTTT. It encodes CAWSWTSVTDTQYF.